These 30 T cell receptor beta chains were sequenced from one sample in a study of blood T cell repertoires in COVID-19. Clones were read by immunoSEQ multiplex PCR, and TCRdb kept only the in-frame ones, dropping some. Of roughly 90,000 clones in the sample, roughly 90% were seen once. Sequencing used peripheral blood. The receptor source for this set is a middle-aged man with COVID-19, enrolled during active disease.

The chain is built from TRBV28 and TRBJ1-1, with D maybe TRBD1 (5 bases). V was pared by 6 bases and J by 3 bases, with 14 bases between. The germline V gene has CDR1 MDHEN and CDR2 SYDVKM. The length of the CDR3 is 14 residues. CDR3 bases: TGTGCCAGCAGGCCCCTTCAAGGGGACACTGAAGCTTTCTTT. This gives the protein CASRPLQGDTEAFF.

The genes are TRBV5-5 and TRBJ1-1, with D unclear. Germline assignment: CDR1 SGHKS and CDR2 YYEKEE (reference sequence). V was cut by 10 bases and J by 1 base, with 11 bases left in between. The CDR3 contains 12 residues. In DNA form, the CDR3 reads TGTGCCTCCCGGAGGGCGAACACTGAAGCTTTCTTT. The encoded protein is CASRRANTEAFF.

This clone was seen only once. The chain combines TRBV15 with TRBJ1-4; 7 nucleotides match TRBD1. V was pared by 3 bases and J by 8 bases, with 9 bases of the junction left unmatched. The germline gives CDR1 LNHNV, CDR2 YYDKDF (reference sequence). The CDR3 runs 15 residues. CDR3 region: CATSSQTGQLEKLFF. The DNA for the CDR3 is TGTGCCACCAGCAGCCAAACGGGACAGCTCGAAAAACTGTTTTTT. The full variable domain, with the rest looked up from reference TRBV15 and TRBJ1-4, is DAMVIQNPRYQVTQFGKPVTLSCSQTLNHNVMYWYQQKSSQAPKLLFHYYDKDFNNEADTPDNFQSRRPNTSFCFLDIRSPGLGDTAMYLCATSSQTGQLEKLFFGSGTQLSVL.

The chain links TRBV12-5 to TRBJ2-1, with D perhaps TRBD2 (5 bases). The germline V and J ends were trimmed by 6 bases and 6 bases, with 18 bases remaining between them. From germline, CDR1 is LGHNT and CDR2 FRNRAP. There are 15 residues in the CDR3. The CDR3 is CASGSGLDRGNEQFF. DNA for the CDR3: TGTGCTAGTGGCAGCGGCTTGGACCGAGGCAATGAGCAGTTCTTC.

The chain links TRBV6-2 or TRBV6-3 to TRBJ2-7; 7 bases align to TRBD2. Germline V gene lookup returns CDR1 MNHEY and CDR2 SVGEGT. CDR3 size: 16 residues. J lost 2 bases, V lost 1 base, and 8 bases had no gene match. CDR3 in DNA: TGTGCCAGCAGTTACTTGCAGACTAGCAGGCCCTACGAGCAGTACTTC. Translating it yields CASSYLQTSRPYEQYF.

This clone occurred once. This chain connects TRBV18 to TRBJ1-3; no clear D. CDR1 and CDR2 from the germline V gene are KGHSH and LQKENI. This CDR3 region has 14 residues. Trimming cost V 3 bases and J 0 bases, with 6 bases left between them. Here the CDR3 DNA reads TGTGCCAGCTCACCCGCGGTCTCTGGAAACACCATATATTTT. Translation: CASSPAVSGNTIYF.

The chain joins TRBV19 to TRBJ1-3; 7 bases are a match to TRBD1. V was clipped by 10 bases and J by 4 bases; unmatched bases: 13. This CDR3 is built from 15 residues. Germline V CDR1 and CDR2: LNHDA, SQIVND (reference sequence). Here the CDR3 reads CATQPRQGSGNTIYF. CDR3 in DNA: TGTGCCACCCAACCGCGACAGGGTTCCGGAAACACCATATATTTT.

V and J are TRBV30 and TRBJ2-3, with 8 bases matching TRBD1. This CDR3 comprises 14 residues. Germline CDR1 is GTSNPN and CDR2 is SVGIG (reference sequence). Trimming took 3 bases from V and 4 from J; bases not matched to a gene: 6. CDR3: CAWRQGASADTQYF. CDR3 DNA: TGTGCCTGGAGGCAGGGGGCGAGCGCAGATACGCAGTATTTT. The complete variable domain, with remaining parts taken from reference TRBV30 and TRBJ2-3, reads SQTIHQWPATLVQPVGSPLSLECTVEGTSNPNLYWYRQAAGRGLQLLFYSVGIGQISSEVPQNLSASRPQDRQFILSSKKLLLSDSGFYLCAWRQGASADTQYFGPGTRLTVL.

The V gene is TRBV5-5, the J gene TRBJ2-7; no definite D call. Germline V gene data show CDR1 as SGHKS and CDR2 as YYEKEE (reference sequence). CDR3 length equals 19 residues. Deletions cut 3 bases from V and 7 bases from J, with 32 bases between. CDR3 sequence (DNA): TGTGCCAGCAGCTGGAACCCGCATGCTGCGGCTCCTACTACGGGTGAGCAGTACTTC. Amino acids: CASSWNPHAAAPTTGEQYF.

The chain has TRBV29-1 and TRBJ2-2; no firm D call. Germline CDR1 is SQVTM and CDR2 is ANQGSEA. The CDR3 covers 13 residues. The germline V and J ends were trimmed by 4 bases and 0 bases, with 6 bases remaining between them. The CDR3 is CSVADTNTGELFF. CDR3 DNA sequence: TGCAGCGTTGCAGATACGAACACCGGGGAGCTGTTTTTT.

This chain links TRBV5-8 with TRBJ2-5; D not certain. The CDR3 runs to 13 residues. V was shortened by 2 bases and J by 5 bases, with 10 bases between the two germline ends. From germline, CDR1 is SGHTS and CDR2 YDEGEE. The CDR3 is CASSFFEVETQYF. The CDR3 nucleotides are TGTGCCAGCAGCTTCTTCGAGGTGGAGACCCAGTACTTC.

The rearrangement uses TRBV5-1 and TRBJ2-5; 9 bases fit TRBD2. Germline V gene sequence: CDR1 SGHRS, CDR2 YFSETQ. CDR3 length: 14 residues. Losses at the gene ends were 7 bases for V and 1 base for J; bases not matched to a gene: 5. The CDR3: CASAGGTLQETQYF. The CDR3 bases are TGCGCCAGCGCGGGGGGGACCCTCCAAGAGACCCAGTACTTC.

The V call is TRBV5-1, the J call TRBJ1-1; D is possibly TRBD1 (5 bases). The germline V and J ends were trimmed by 4 bases and 2 bases, with 12 bases remaining between them. This CDR3 spans 14 amino acids. The germline V gene encodes CDR1 SGHRS and CDR2 YFSETQ. The chain's CDR3 is CASSQPRANTEAFF. CDR3 nucleotides: TGCGCCAGCAGCCAACCCAGGGCTAACACTGAAGCTTTCTTT.

This chain links TRBV7-3 with TRBJ2-1, with 8 bases matching TRBD2. The germline CDR1 and CDR2 sequences are SGHTA and FQGTGA. The junction had 6 bases not matched to a gene; V was cut back by 5 bases and J by 3 bases. The CDR3 length is 15 residues. CDR3 bases: TGTGCCAGCAGCCTCGAGCGGGGGCACTACAATGAGCAGTTCTTC. This translates into CASSLERGHYNEQFF.

This clone was detected only once. The chain links TRBV5-8 to TRBJ1-1; maybe TRBD1 (5 bases). Germline values: CDR1 SGHTS, CDR2 YDEGEE. V was trimmed by 2 bases and J by 0 bases, leaving 11 bases between them. This CDR3 comprises 15 residues. The CDR3 loop is CASSFEGRVNTEAFF. In DNA form, the CDR3 reads TGTGCCAGCAGCTTTGAAGGCAGGGTGAACACTGAAGCTTTCTTT.

The chain is built from TRBV19 and TRBJ2-7; 9 bases align to TRBD1. J lost 6 bases, V lost 5 bases, and 5 bases had no gene match. The CDR3 length is 13 residues. Germline V lookup: CDR1 LNHDA, CDR2 SQIVND (reference sequence). DNA of the CDR3: TGTGCCAGTAGTGACAGGGGGATTGGCGAGCAGTACTTC. Its translation: CASSDRGIGEQYF.

The chain uses TRBV7-3 and TRBJ1-1; TRBD1 matches 9 bases. Trimming removed 4 bases from V and 1 base from J; junction bases left unmatched: 4. The CDR3 totals 15 residues. Germline lookup yields CDR1 SGHTA and CDR2 FQGTGA. The CDR3 spells CASSSGTGWNTEAFF. CDR3 sequence (DNA): TGTGCCAGCAGCTCAGGGACAGGGTGGAACACTGAAGCTTTCTTT.

This chain uses TRBV27 with TRBJ2-1, with 9 bases matching TRBD1. Germline-derived CDR1 and CDR2 are MNHEY and SMNVEV (reference sequence). Trimming removed 7 bases from V and 5 bases from J; junction bases left unmatched: 6. This CDR3 comprises 14 residues. CDR3 residues: CASNPGTGHNEQFF. CDR3 sequence (DNA): TGTGCCAGCAACCCCGGGACAGGGCACAATGAGCAGTTCTTC.

This chain joins TRBV28 and TRBJ2-1, with TRBD1 matching over 8 bases. V lost 6 bases, J lost 9 bases, and 10 bases stayed unmatched. The CDR3 spans 14 residues. Looked up from germline, CDR1 is MDHEN and CDR2 is SYDVKM. The CDR3 spells CASRNTGGRSEQFF. For the CDR3, the DNA is TGTGCCAGCAGAAATACAGGGGGGCGCAGTGAGCAGTTCTTC.

The genes are TRBV5-1 and TRBJ1-2, with unresolved D. V lost 0 bases and J lost 2, with 8 bases in between. The germline V gene has CDR1 SGHRS and CDR2 YFSETQ. The CDR3 covers 14 residues. CDR3 in DNA: TGCGCCAGCAGCTTGGATGGCGGAAACTATGGCTACACCTTC. It translates to CASSLDGGNYGYTF.

V and J are TRBV3-1 (or the pseudogene TRBV3-2) and TRBJ1-2; a weak D match, TRBD1 (5 bases). The CDR3 is made up of 14 amino acids. Between the trimmed V and J ends, which lost 0 bases and 4 bases, there was a span of 9 bases. Germline lookup yields CDR1 LGHDT and CDR2 YNNKEL (reference sequence). The CDR3, as DNA: TGTGCCAGCAGCCAAGAAGGGGTTATCTATGGCTACACCTTC. This translates into CASSQEGVIYGYTF.

V and J are TRBV6-5 and TRBJ1-5; 9 bases line up with TRBD1. J was trimmed by 9 bases and V by 5 bases; bases with no gene match: 11. The germline V gene encodes CDR1 MNHEY and CDR2 SVGAGI. The CDR3 runs 15 residues. The CDR3 DNA sequence: TGTGCCAGCAGTCTGGTGGGACAGGGAGCCGGGCCCCAGCATTTT. It yields the protein CASSLVGQGAGPQHF.

This clone appeared once. The chain carries TRBV5-1 and TRBJ1-1, with TRBD1 as a possible D gene (6 bases). V was clipped by 4 bases and J by 7 bases, with 20 bases between them. The CDR3 sequence is 15 residues long. Germline assignment: CDR1 SGHRS and CDR2 YFSETQ. The CDR3: CASSPRGRGPLEAFF. CDR3 nucleotide sequence: TGCGCCAGCAGCCCCAGGGGCAGGGGCCCTCTTGAAGCTTTCTTT.

The chain recombines TRBV13 with TRBJ2-1; D is uncertain. From germline, CDR1 is PRHDT and CDR2 FYEKMQ (reference sequence). V was pared by 2 bases and J by 5 bases, with 10 bases between. This CDR3 region has 14 residues. CDR3 sequence reads: CASSLFSGDNEQFF. The CDR3 DNA is TGTGCCAGCAGCTTATTCAGTGGAGACAATGAGCAGTTCTTC.

The chain employs TRBV5-6 and TRBJ1-6; TRBD1 is a possible D gene (5 bases). Germline CDR1 and CDR2: SGHDT and YYEEEE. The CDR3 has 14 residues. Between the trimmed V and J ends, which lost 2 bases and 7 bases, there was a span of 10 bases. In DNA form, the CDR3 reads TGTGCCAGCAGCTTAAGCGACAGAAATTCACCCCTCCACTTT. It translates to CASSLSDRNSPLHF.

V is TRBV29-1 and J is TRBJ2-5, with D possibly being TRBD1 (5 bases). From germline, CDR1 is SQVTM and CDR2 ANQGSEA. Trimming cost V 6 bases and J 2 bases, with 10 bases left between them. This CDR3 is built from 12 residues. CDR3 DNA: TGCAGCGTCGTGACAGTTCAAGAGACCCAGTACTTC. It yields the protein CSVVTVQETQYF.

V and J are TRBV6-5 and TRBJ1-1; D perhaps matches TRBD1 (5 bases). The CDR3 consists of 14 residues. Germline-derived CDR1 and CDR2 are MNHEY and SVGAGI. V lost 0 bases and J lost 5, with 10 bases in between. CDR3: CASSYSAPGTEAFF. Written as DNA, the CDR3 is TGTGCCAGCAGTTACTCTGCTCCAGGGACTGAAGCTTTCTTT.

The genes are TRBV19 and TRBJ1-1; no clear D gene. The V gene lost 7 bases and the J gene lost 0 bases, with 9 bases spanning the gap. In germline, CDR1 is LNHDA, CDR2 SQIVND (reference sequence). CDR3 length equals 13 residues. The CDR3: CASTTRLNTEAFF. CDR3 in DNA: TGTGCCAGTACCACTAGACTGAACACTGAAGCTTTCTTT.

The chain carries TRBV21-1 and TRBJ2-1; TRBD2, the D gene given by the table, was not confirmed from the DNA. TRBV21-1 is listed as a pseudogene. This CDR3 region has 13 residues. CDR3 protein: CASLGLAGNEQFF. CDR3 coding DNA: TGTGCCAGCCTGGGACTAGCTGGCAATGAGCAGTTCTTC.

The chain couples TRBV18 to TRBJ1-6; 7 bases align to TRBD1. The CDR3 spans 16 residues. CDR1 KGHSH and CDR2 LQKENI come from the germline V gene. Trimming took 6 bases from V and 2 from J; bases not matched to a gene: 7. In nucleotides, the CDR3 is TGTGCCAGCTCCCGGGGACAGTCCCCCTATAATTCACCCCTCCACTTT. This sequence encodes CASSRGQSPYNSPLHF. Full variable domain (outside the CDR3, taken from reference TRBV18 and TRBJ1-6): NAGVMQNPRHLVRRRGQEARLRCSPMKGHSHVYWYRQLPEEGLKFMVYLQKENIIDESGMPKERFSAEFPKEGPSILRIQQVVRGDSAAYFCASSRGQSPYNSPLHFGNGTRLTVT.